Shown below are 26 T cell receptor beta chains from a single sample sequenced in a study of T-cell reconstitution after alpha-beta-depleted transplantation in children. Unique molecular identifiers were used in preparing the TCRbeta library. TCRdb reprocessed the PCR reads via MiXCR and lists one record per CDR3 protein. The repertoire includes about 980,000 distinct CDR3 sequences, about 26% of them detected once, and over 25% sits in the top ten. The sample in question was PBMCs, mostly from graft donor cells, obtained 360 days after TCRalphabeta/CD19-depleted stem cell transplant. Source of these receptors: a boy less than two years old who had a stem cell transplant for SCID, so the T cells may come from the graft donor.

The CDR3 DNA sequence: TGTGCCAGCGGGTCCGGGACAGGGGGCATTAAGACCCAGTACTTC. Its translation is CASGSGTGGIKTQYF. The chain uses TRBV7-2 and TRBJ2-5, with 12 bases aligning to TRBD1. V gave up 8 bases and J gave up 6 bases; unmatched junction bases: 10. Germline loops: CDR1 SGHTA, CDR2 FQGNSA. The CDR3 has 15 residues.

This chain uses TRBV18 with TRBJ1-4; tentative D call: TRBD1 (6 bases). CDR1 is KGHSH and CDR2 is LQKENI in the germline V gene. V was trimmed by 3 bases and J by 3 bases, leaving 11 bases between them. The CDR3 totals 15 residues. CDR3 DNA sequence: TGTGCCAGCTCACCTCAGGGACAAGCTAATGAAAAACTGTTTTTT. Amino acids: CASSPQGQANEKLFF.

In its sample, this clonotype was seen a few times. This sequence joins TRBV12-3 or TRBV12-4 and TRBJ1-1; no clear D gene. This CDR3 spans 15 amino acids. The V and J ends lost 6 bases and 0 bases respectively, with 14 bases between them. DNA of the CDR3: TGTGCCAGCAGACCCCTGGACCGAGTGAACACTGAAGCTTTCTTT. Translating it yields CASRPLDRVNTEAFF.

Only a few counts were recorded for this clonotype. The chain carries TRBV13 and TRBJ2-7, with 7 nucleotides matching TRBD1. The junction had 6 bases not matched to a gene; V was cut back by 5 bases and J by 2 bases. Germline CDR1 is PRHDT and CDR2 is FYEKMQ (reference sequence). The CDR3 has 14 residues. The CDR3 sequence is CASSLRGYPYEQYF. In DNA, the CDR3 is TGTGCCAGCAGCCTCAGGGGGTACCCCTACGAGCAGTACTTC. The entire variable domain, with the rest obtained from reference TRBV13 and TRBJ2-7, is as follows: AAGVIQSPRHLIKEKRETATLKCYPIPRHDTVYWYQQGPGQDPQFLISFYEKMQSDKGSIPDRFSAQQFSDYHSELNMSSLELGDSALYFCASSLRGYPYEQYFGPGTRLTVT.

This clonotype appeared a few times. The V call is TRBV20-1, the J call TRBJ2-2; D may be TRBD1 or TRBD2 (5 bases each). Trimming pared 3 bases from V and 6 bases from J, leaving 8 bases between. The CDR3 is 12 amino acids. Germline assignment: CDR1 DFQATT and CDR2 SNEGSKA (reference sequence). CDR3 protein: CSASRGPGELFF. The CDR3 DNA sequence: TGCAGTGCTAGTCGGGGACCCGGGGAGCTGTTTTTT.

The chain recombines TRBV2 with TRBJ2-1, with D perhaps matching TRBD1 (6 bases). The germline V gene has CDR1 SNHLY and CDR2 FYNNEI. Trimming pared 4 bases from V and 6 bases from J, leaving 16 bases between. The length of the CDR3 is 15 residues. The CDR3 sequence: CASSAKTQGTNEQFF. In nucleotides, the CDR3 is TGTGCCAGCAGTGCCAAAACACAGGGAACCAATGAGCAGTTCTTC. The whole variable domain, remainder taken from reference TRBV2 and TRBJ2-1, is EPEVTQTPSHQVTQMGQEVILRCVPISNHLYFYWYRQILGQKVEFLVSFYNNEISEKSEIFDDQFSVERPDGSNFTLKIRSTKLEDSAMYFCASSAKTQGTNEQFFGPGTRLTVL.

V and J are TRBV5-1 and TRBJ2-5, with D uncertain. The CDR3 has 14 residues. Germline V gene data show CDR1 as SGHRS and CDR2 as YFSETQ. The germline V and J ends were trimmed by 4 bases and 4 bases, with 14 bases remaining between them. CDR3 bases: TGCGCCAGCAGCCCCGGGCCCGTAACAGAGACCCAGTACTTC. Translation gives CASSPGPVTETQYF.

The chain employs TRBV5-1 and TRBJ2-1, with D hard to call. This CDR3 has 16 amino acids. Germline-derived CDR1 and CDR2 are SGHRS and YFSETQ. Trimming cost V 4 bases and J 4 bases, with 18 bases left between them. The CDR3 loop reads CASSGGALPNYNEQFF. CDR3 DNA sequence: TGCGCCAGCAGCGGCGGAGCGCTCCCAAATTACAATGAGCAGTTCTTC.

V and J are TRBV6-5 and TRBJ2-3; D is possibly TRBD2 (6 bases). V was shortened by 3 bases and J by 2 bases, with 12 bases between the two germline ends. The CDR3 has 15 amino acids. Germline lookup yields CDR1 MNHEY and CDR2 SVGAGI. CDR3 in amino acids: CASSYGSGLTDTQYF. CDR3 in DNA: TGTGCCAGCAGTTATGGTAGCGGACTCACAGATACGCAGTATTTT.

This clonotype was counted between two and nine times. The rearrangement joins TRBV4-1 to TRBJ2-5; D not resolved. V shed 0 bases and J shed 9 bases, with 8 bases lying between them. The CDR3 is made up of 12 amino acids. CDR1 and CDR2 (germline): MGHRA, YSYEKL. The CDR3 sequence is CASSQDFAPQYF. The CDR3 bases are TGCGCCAGCAGCCAAGATTTTGCCCCCCAGTACTTC.

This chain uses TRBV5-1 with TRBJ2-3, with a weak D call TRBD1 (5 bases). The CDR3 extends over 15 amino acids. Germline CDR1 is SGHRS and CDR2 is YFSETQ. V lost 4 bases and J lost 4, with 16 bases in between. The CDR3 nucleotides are TGCGCCAGCAGCGGCCTAACAGGAAATTCAGATACGCAGTATTTT. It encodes CASSGLTGNSDTQYF.

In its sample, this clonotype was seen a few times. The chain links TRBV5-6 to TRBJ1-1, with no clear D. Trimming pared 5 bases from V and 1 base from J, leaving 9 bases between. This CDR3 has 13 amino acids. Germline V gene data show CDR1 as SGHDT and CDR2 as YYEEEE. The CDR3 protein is CASRVEPNTEAFF. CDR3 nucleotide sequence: TGTGCCAGCAGGGTGGAGCCGAACACTGAAGCTTTCTTT.

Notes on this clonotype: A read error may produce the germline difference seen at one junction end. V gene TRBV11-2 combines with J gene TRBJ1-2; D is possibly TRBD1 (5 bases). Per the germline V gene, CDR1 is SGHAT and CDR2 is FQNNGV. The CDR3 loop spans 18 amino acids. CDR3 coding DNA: TGTGCCAGCACCTTAAGGGACTATGGGGCCAGGCCTCGCTATGGCTACACCTTC. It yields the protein CASTLRDYGARPRYGYTF.

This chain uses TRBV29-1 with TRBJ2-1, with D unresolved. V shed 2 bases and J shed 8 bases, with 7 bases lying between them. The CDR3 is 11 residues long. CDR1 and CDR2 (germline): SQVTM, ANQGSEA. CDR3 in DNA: TGCAGCGTTGAATACGTTGATGAGCAGTTCTTC. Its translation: CSVEYVDEQFF.

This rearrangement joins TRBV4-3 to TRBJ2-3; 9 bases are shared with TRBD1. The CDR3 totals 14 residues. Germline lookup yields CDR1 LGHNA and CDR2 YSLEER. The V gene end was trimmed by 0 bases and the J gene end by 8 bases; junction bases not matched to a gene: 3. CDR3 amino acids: CASSQDEGQGTQYF. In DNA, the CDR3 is TGCGCCAGCAGCCAAGATGAGGGACAGGGTACGCAGTATTTT.

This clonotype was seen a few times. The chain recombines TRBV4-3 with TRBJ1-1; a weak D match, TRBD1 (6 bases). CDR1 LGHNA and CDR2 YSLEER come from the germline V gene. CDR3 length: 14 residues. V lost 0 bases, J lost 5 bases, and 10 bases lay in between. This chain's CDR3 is CASSQDLGATEAFF. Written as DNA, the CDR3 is TGCGCCAGCAGCCAAGATCTGGGGGCGACTGAAGCTTTCTTT.

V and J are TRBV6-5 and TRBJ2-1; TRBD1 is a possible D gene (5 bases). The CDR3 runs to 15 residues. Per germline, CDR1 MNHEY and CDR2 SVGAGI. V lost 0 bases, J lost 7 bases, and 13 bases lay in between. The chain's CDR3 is CASSYSGQGWNEQFF. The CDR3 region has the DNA TGTGCCAGCAGTTACTCTGGGCAGGGTTGGAATGAGCAGTTCTTC.

The CDR3 DNA sequence: TGTGCCAGCAGCGTAGTAGGGTTTGGAAGCAATGAGCAGTTCTTC. As protein: CASSVVGFGSNEQFF. The chain employs TRBV9 and TRBJ2-1; no reliable D call. The CDR3 runs 15 residues. Per germline, CDR1 SGDLS and CDR2 YYNGEE. V lost 0 bases to trimming and J lost 6 bases, with 13 bases between them.

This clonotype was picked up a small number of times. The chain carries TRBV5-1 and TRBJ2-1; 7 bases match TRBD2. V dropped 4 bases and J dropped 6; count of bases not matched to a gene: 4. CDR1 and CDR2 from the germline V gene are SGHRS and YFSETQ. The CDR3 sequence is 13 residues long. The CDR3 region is CASSVGLRNEQFF. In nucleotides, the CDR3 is TGCGCCAGCAGCGTGGGACTACGCAATGAGCAGTTCTTC.

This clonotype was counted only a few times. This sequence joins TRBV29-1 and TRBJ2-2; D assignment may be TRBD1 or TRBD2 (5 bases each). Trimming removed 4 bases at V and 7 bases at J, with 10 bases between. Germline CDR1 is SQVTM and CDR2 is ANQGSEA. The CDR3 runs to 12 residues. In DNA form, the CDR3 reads TGCAGCGTTGGGGACCATAACGGGGAGCTGTTTTTT. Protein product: CSVGDHNGELFF.

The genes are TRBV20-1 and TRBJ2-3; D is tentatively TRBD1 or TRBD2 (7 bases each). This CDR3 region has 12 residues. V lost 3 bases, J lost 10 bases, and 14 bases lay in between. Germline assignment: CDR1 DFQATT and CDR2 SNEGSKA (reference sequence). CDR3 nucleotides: TGCAGTGCTAGCACCCAGGGGGGGGCGCAGTATTTT. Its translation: CSASTQGGAQYF.

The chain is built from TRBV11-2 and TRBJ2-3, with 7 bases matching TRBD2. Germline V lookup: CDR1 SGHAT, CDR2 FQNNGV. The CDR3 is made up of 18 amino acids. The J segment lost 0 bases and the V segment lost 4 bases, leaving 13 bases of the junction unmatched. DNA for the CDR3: TGTGCCAGCAGCTCGCGGCACTCTAGCGGCCCAAGCACAGATACGCAGTATTTT. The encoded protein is CASSSRHSSGPSTDTQYF.

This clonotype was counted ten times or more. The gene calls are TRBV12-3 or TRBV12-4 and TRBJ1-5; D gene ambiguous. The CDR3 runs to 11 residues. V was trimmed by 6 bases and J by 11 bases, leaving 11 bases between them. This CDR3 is CASRGGWSQHF. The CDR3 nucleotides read TGTGCCAGCAGGGGCGGTTGGTCCCAGCATTTT.

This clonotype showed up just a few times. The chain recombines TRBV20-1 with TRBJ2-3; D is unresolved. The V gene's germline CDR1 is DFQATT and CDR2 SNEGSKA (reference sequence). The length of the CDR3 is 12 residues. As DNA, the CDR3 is TGCAGCGCGTTTACTAGCACAGATACGCAGTATTTT. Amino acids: CSAFTSTDTQYF.

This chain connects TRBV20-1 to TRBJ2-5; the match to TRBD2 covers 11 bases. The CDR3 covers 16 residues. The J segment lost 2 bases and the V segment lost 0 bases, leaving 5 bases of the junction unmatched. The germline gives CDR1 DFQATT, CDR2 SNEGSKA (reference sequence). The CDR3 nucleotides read TGCAGTGCTAGAGAGTCGGCTAGCGGGGGGCAAGAGACCCAGTACTTC. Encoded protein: CSARESASGGQETQYF.

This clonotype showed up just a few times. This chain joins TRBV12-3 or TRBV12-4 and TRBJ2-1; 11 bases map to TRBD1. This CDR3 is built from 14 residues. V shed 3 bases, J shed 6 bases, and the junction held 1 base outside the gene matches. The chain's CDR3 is CASSFGTGGNEQFF. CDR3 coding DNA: TGTGCCAGCAGTTTCGGGACAGGGGGCAATGAGCAGTTCTTC.